A single sample gave rise to the 11 T cell receptor beta chains below, sequenced in a study of PD-1 blockade in classical Hodgkin lymphoma. Indicated time point: cycle 4 day 1 (C4D1), after less than 7 weeks of nivolumab. There was relapse after autologous stem cell transplantation in every patient, and there was variation in brentuximab vedotin exposure. The protocol was immunoSEQ multiplex PCR, while the TCRdb copy is restricted to in-frame clones and leaves out a portion. Of roughly 100,000 clones in the sample, roughly 87% are singletons; the top ten hold around 19%. Sequencing was performed on peripheral blood mononuclear cells (PBMCs), taken before the fourth cycle of nivolumab. The source is a human donor with classical Hodgkin lymphoma.

The chain couples TRBV7-9 to TRBJ2-5; D call uncertain. Germline values: CDR1 SEHNR, CDR2 FQNEAQ (reference sequence). The germline V and J ends were trimmed by 5 bases and 2 bases, with 6 bases remaining between them. This CDR3 is 12 amino acids long. The CDR3 here is CASSPYQETQYF. The CDR3 region has the DNA TGTGCCAGCAGCCCTTATCAAGAGACCCAGTACTTC.

The chain has TRBV9 and TRBJ2-1; 10 nucleotides align to TRBD2. Germline lookup yields CDR1 SGDLS and CDR2 YYNGEE. The J segment lost 2 bases and the V segment lost 0 bases, leaving 8 bases of the junction unmatched. CDR3 size: 18 residues. CDR3 in amino acids: CASSVASGSLGAYNEQFF. The CDR3 DNA reads TGTGCCAGCAGCGTAGCTAGCGGGAGCTTGGGGGCCTACAATGAGCAGTTCTTC.

The chain is built from TRBV27 and TRBJ2-1; the match to TRBD2 covers 9 bases. The CDR3 contains 15 residues. Germline V gene lookup returns CDR1 MNHEY and CDR2 SMNVEV (reference sequence). V lost 3 bases to trimming and J lost 2 bases; unmatched junction nucleotides: 2. CDR3: CASSLVAGAYNEQFF. The DNA for the CDR3 is TGTGCCAGCAGTTTGGTAGCGGGAGCCTACAATGAGCAGTTCTTC.

The chain employs TRBV2 and TRBJ1-2; 7 bases match TRBD1. V shed 1 base, J shed 4 bases, and the junction held 6 bases outside the gene matches. The CDR3 runs 15 residues. Germline CDR1 reads SNHLY; CDR2 reads FYNNEI. The CDR3 region has the DNA TGTGCCAGCAGTGAAGGGGGAGGGGGCGGCTATGGCTACACCTTC. This translates into CASSEGGGGGYGYTF.

The rearrangement links TRBV28 to TRBJ1-2; no clear D. The germline CDR1 and CDR2 sequences are MDHEN and SYDVKM. Trimming took off 6 bases at V and 4 bases at J, with 12 bases between the two ends. The CDR3 length is 13 residues. The CDR3 reads CASRDSTGYGYTF. CDR3 in DNA: TGTGCCAGCAGGGACTCGACTGGCTATGGCTACACCTTC.

The CDR3 DNA reads TGTGCCAGCAGCTTAGGGCCGCCCGGGGAGCTGTTTTTT. It specifies CASSLGPPGELFF. This chain joins TRBV13 and TRBJ2-2; no definite D call. This CDR3 contains 13 residues. The V and J ends lost 0 bases and 6 bases respectively, with 5 bases between them. Germline loops: CDR1 PRHDT, CDR2 FYEKMQ (reference sequence).

V and J are TRBV19 and TRBJ1-4; 8 bases agree with TRBD1. This CDR3 has 15 residues. The V gene end was trimmed by 5 bases and the J gene end by 5 bases; junction bases not matched to a gene: 7. Per the germline V gene, CDR1 is LNHDA and CDR2 is SQIVND (reference sequence). As DNA, the CDR3 is TGTGCCAGTAGTTTGGTCGGGACAGGCAATGAAAAACTGTTTTTT. Translation: CASSLVGTGNEKLFF.

This rearrangement joins TRBV20-1 to TRBJ2-5, with D unclear. Per the germline V gene, CDR1 is DFQATT and CDR2 is SNEGSKA (reference sequence). The CDR3 is 11 residues long. With 1 base removed from V and 2 bases from J, the gap between germline ends came to 2 bases. The CDR3 coding sequence is TGCAGTGCTAGAGTGCAAGAGACCCAGTACTTC. It translates to CSARVQETQYF.

This rearrangement joins TRBV7-2 to TRBJ2-7, with D unclear. Germline-derived CDR1 and CDR2 are SGHTA and FQGNSA. The CDR3 length is 12 residues. Trimming pared 2 bases from V and 3 bases from J, leaving 5 bases between. In DNA, the CDR3 is TGTGCCAGCAGCTTACCAGGCTACGAGCAGTACTTC. As protein: CASSLPGYEQYF.

CDR3 residues: CAYYRTTSYNEQFF. CDR3 in DNA: TGTGCCTACTACAGGACTACTTCCTACAATGAGCAGTTCTTC. V gene TRBV30 combines with J gene TRBJ2-1, with D perhaps matching TRBD2 (6 bases). The CDR3 is 14 amino acids. The germline V gene encodes CDR1 GTSNPN and CDR2 SVGIG (reference sequence). Trimming removed 7 bases at V and 1 base at J, with 14 bases between. Full variable domain (rest looked up from reference TRBV30 and TRBJ2-1): SQTIHQWPATLVQPVGSPLSLECTVEGTSNPNLYWYRQAAGRGLQLLFYSVGIGQISSEVPQNLSASRPQDRQFILSSKKLLLSDSGFYLCAYYRTTSYNEQFFGPGTRLTVL.

V gene TRBV4-3 combines with J gene TRBJ1-1; no reliable D call. Trimming pared 3 bases from V and 11 bases from J, leaving 16 bases between. Germline V gene sequence: CDR1 LGHNA, CDR2 YSLEER. The CDR3 is 13 residues long. The CDR3 reads CASSQDPQAAAFF. The CDR3 coding sequence is TGCGCCAGCAGCCAGGACCCCCAAGCAGCTGCTTTCTTT.